This entry describes one TCR beta chain. This record comes from a study of blood T cell repertoires in COVID-19. Across the study: Researchers got acute and convalescent COVID-19 samples from the United States, Italy and Spain. Sources were T cells, B-cell-depleted T cells, or PBMCs; the material itself was cDNA or gDNA.

V was clipped by 3 bases and J by 3 bases; unmatched bases: 7. The V gene's germline CDR1 is KGHSH and CDR2 LQKENI. The CDR3 totals 15 residues. Authors' methods: How many nucleated cells were present was estimated from reference gene primer amplification. This table comes from immunoSEQ multiplex PCR, and its TCRdb copy is limited to in-frame clones, with some not included. That table gives V, J and clone size, and the DNA gave D and trimming. The sample shows tens of thousands of clones, roughly 84% of them seen only once. What was sequenced was peripheral blood. This clonotype originated in a human donor in a cohort sampled during active COVID-19. J is TRBJ1-2 and V is TRBV18; 7 bases line up with TRBD1. This CDR3 is CASSPTGDRDYGYTF. The CDR3 nucleotides read TGTGCCAGCTCACCTACAGGGGATCGTGACTATGGCTACACCTTC.